The T cell receptor (beta chain) described here comes from a study of T and B cells in COVID-19 patients. For the study at large: Blood was sampled from COVID-19 patients who were either actively infected or recovered. Critical illness requiring mechanical ventilation or extracorporeal membrane oxygenation affected three fifths of the roughly 20 active-infection patients. About 90% of the roughly 20 active-infection patients had comorbidities associated with unfavorable COVID-19 outcome. Findings of the study overall: Patients with COVID-19 reportedly showed strongly skewed T cell receptor beta variable and joining gene usage.

From blood, roughly 240-550 ng of genomic DNA served as TRB template. V lost 5 bases and J lost 2, with 6 bases in between. This CDR3 contains 12 residues. The germline gives CDR1 LNHDA, CDR2 SQIVND (reference sequence). BIOMED2 TRB-A/B primer pools were used in multiplex TRB PCR. One entry per CDR3 protein, called by TCRdb with MiXCR from the multiplex PCR reads. This sample carries roughly 7,200 distinct CDR3 sequences, less than 30% of them seen once, and the ten largest clones take over 8.5%. By share of the sample, this clonotype is medium-sized (0.01 to 0.1%). Its cognate antigen is unknown. Material: blood. This rearrangement joins TRBV19 to TRBJ1-2; the D is unclear. The sequence came from a human donor with active COVID-19. This CDR3 reads CASSGQNYGYTF. CDR3 nucleotides: TGTGCCAGTAGTGGGCAGAACTATGGCTACACCTTC.